This T cell receptor (beta chain) came from a study of tumor-infiltrating lymphocytes in primary liver carcinoma. For each extraction, RNA and DNA were obtained together from 20-30 mg of unsorted bulk tissue. This clonotype occurred many times. Researchers generated TCR beta cDNA from about 450 ng of total RNA, relying on a constant-region primer. Sequencing libraries for TCR beta derived from three nested multiplex PCR rounds that used slightly modified ARM-PCR. A C-beta reverse primer was combined with TRBV1-TRBV30 forward primers in the first two PCR rounds, and each round had 10 cycles. TCRdb independently ran MiXCR on the multiplex PCR reads; one entry per CDR3 protein. The sample includes fewer than 80,000 distinct CDR3 sequences, approximately 69% of them seen just once. V shed 8 bases and J shed 1 base, with 20 bases lying between them. CDR1 is SEHNR and CDR2 is FQNEAQ in the germline V gene (reference sequence). The CDR3 is 16 residues long.

The chain has TRBV7-9 and TRBJ1-1; D is unresolved. The sample taken for sequencing was tumor-adjacent normal liver tissue. The receptor was derived from a man aged 40-49 years with primary liver carcinoma and hepatitis B virus infection. CDR3: CASSPRGGEQNTEAFF. The CDR3 nucleotides read TGTGCCAGCTCCCCCAGAGGCGGGGAACAGAACACTGAAGCTTTCTTT.